This TCR beta chain came from a study of shared clonotypes between healthy human individuals. Repertoires were generated with immunoSEQ multiplex PCR, while TCRdb's copy carries only in-frame clones and drops some. The data contain around 1.9 million clones, under 95% of them singletons. The CDR3 consists of 15 residues. Germline V gene sequence: CDR1 LNHDA, CDR2 SQIVND (reference sequence). V was shortened by 5 bases and J by 7 bases, with 18 bases between the two germline ends. Terminally differentiated effector memory CD45RA+ cells were left out of the naive CD8 fraction, which was CD45RO-negative and positively selected for CCR7.

This clonotype was obtained from a man aged 18 to 29 in good health. Some clones in this sample may be carry-over from other donors' samples. The sequenced sample was naive CD8+ T cells from PBMCs. The chain combines TRBV19 with TRBJ1-5; possible D gene TRBD1, 6 bases. The CDR3 spells CASSWAGDRRQPQHF. For the CDR3, the DNA is TGTGCCAGTAGTTGGGCAGGGGATCGGAGACAGCCCCAGCATTTT.